These 12 T cell receptor beta chains share one sample of origin, sequenced in a study of early T cells in non-severe SARS-CoV-2 infection. MiXCR, applied by TCRdb to the 5' RACE reads, yields one record per CDR3 protein. This sample has about 97,000 distinct CDR3 sequences; around 13% occur once, and the top ten carry approximately 6%. The sequencing sample was made of whole blood. All receptors come from an adult who was a healthcare worker with PCR-confirmed SARS-CoV-2 infection or an uninfected control (not recorded which).

The CDR3 nucleotides read TGTGCCAGCAGTACCGGCGGGTACACCGGGGAGCTGTTTTTT. As protein: CASSTGGYTGELFF. The chain uses TRBV7-9 and TRBJ2-2, with D tentatively TRBD2 (5 bases). This CDR3 spans 14 amino acids. Per germline, CDR1 SEHNR and CDR2 FQNEAQ (reference sequence). Deletions cut 6 bases from V and 3 bases from J, with 11 bases between. The variable domain in full, with the rest retrieved from reference TRBV7-9 and TRBJ2-2, is DTGVSQNPRHKITKRGQNVTFRCDPISEHNRLYWYRQTLGQGPEFLTYFQNEAQLEKSRLLSDRFSAERPKGSFSTLEIQRTEQGDSAMYLCASSTGGYTGELFFGEGSRLTVL.

As to this clonotype: A much larger clone differs by one base, so this may be a read error. The gene calls are TRBV24-1 and TRBJ2-1; D unclear. Germline loops: CDR1 KGHDR, CDR2 SFDVKD. Trimming removed 4 bases at V and 8 bases at J, with 8 bases between. The CDR3 loop spans 12 amino acids. CDR3 amino acids: CATSEYTHEQFF. CDR3 DNA sequence: TGTGCCACCAGTGAATACACCCATGAGCAGTTCTTC.

In this sample, this clonotype turned up a few times. The chain combines TRBV27 with TRBJ2-6, with D possibly TRBD1 on 5 matching bases. Trimming removed 3 bases from V and 4 bases from J, with 10 bases in between. The CDR3 loop spans 15 amino acids. CDR1 is MNHEY and CDR2 is SMNVEV in the germline V gene (reference sequence). The CDR3 region has the DNA TGTGCCAGCAGTTTTCTAGGGGCCGGGGCCAACGTCCTGACTTTC. Translated: CASSFLGAGANVLTF.

This clonotype has at least ten counts. This sequence joins TRBV11-2 and TRBJ2-1; D possibly corresponds to TRBD2 (6 bases). V dropped 2 bases and J dropped 4 bases, with 9 bases sitting between them. Germline loops: CDR1 SGHAT, CDR2 FQNNGV. This CDR3 is built from 14 residues. The chain's CDR3 is CASSLTSRYNEQFF. CDR3 nucleotides: TGTGCCAGCAGCTTAACTAGCCGGTACAATGAGCAGTTCTTC.

This clonotype was seen just once. The V and J genes are TRBV30 and TRBJ2-1; the D gene is possibly TRBD2 (5 bases). Trimming shortened V by 2 bases and J by 8 bases, and 10 bases separated the two germline ends. CDR3 length equals 12 residues. The germline V gene encodes CDR1 GTSNPN and CDR2 SVGIG (reference sequence). The CDR3 nucleotides are TGTGCCTGGAGTCCCATCGGGGATGAGCAGTTCTTC. This gives the protein CAWSPIGDEQFF.

This clonotype appeared once. The J gene is TRBJ1-1, the V gene TRBV29-1; D is possibly TRBD1 (5 bases). Germline CDR1 and CDR2: SQVTM and ANQGSEA. Trimming took off 7 bases at V and 4 bases at J, with 16 bases between the two ends. CDR3 length: 13 amino acids. The CDR3, as DNA: TGCAGCGCGGGGCCCCAGGGTGCCACTGAAGCTTTCTTT. This gives the protein CSAGPQGATEAFF.

This clonotype was recorded at least ten times. The V call is TRBV19, the J call TRBJ2-3; TRBD2 might be the D (5 bases). V was cut by 1 base and J by 5 bases, with 10 bases left in between. CDR1 is LNHDA, CDR2 SQIVND, per germline (reference sequence). This CDR3 is 14 amino acids long. This chain's CDR3 is CASSIVRAGDTQYF. CDR3 nucleotide sequence: TGTGCCAGTAGTATAGTCCGGGCGGGAGATACGCAGTATTTT. The whole variable domain, filled in from reference TRBV19 and TRBJ2-3, reads DGGITQSPKYLFRKEGQNVTLSCEQNLNHDAMYWYRQDPGQGLRLIYYSQIVNDFQKGDIAEGYSVSREKKESFPLTVTSAQKNPTAFYLCASSIVRAGDTQYFGPGTRLTVL.

This clonotype was picked up a small number of times. The rearrangement links TRBV20-1 to TRBJ1-5; D is uncertain. The V and J ends lost 6 bases and 2 bases respectively, with 20 bases between them. The germline V gene encodes CDR1 DFQATT and CDR2 SNEGSKA (reference sequence). The CDR3 covers 16 residues. This chain's CDR3 is CSAQTVTNRGNQPQHF. The CDR3 bases are TGCAGTGCACAAACCGTGACAAACCGGGGCAATCAGCCCCAGCATTTT.

This clonotype occurred many times. The chain is built from TRBV27 and TRBJ2-1, with TRBD2 matching 7 bases. The ends lost 5 bases at V and 4 bases at J; junction bases unmatched: 8. Germline CDR1 is MNHEY and CDR2 is SMNVEV (reference sequence). The CDR3 covers 15 residues. CDR3 in amino acids: CASSLREKGYNEQFF. The CDR3 DNA reads as TGTGCCAGCAGTCTGCGGGAGAAGGGGTACAATGAGCAGTTCTTC.

This clonotype was picked up many times. CDR3 sequence (DNA): TGTGCCAGCCGGTGGGGGGAAGAGACCCAGTACTTC. Its protein is CASRWGEETQYF. This chain uses TRBV2 with TRBJ2-5; TRBD2 is a possible D gene (6 bases). The CDR3 has 12 residues. Trimming took off 8 bases at V and 3 bases at J, with 10 bases between the two ends. CDR1 is SNHLY and CDR2 is FYNNEI in the germline V gene.

This clonotype has at least ten counts. This chain joins TRBV10-2 and TRBJ1-1; D may be TRBD1 (5 bases). This CDR3 contains 13 residues. Trimming left V 5 bases short and J 2 bases short, with 9 bases between. Germline V lookup: CDR1 WSHSY, CDR2 SAAADI. The CDR3 DNA is TGCGCCAGCAGTATACAGGCTAACACTGAAGCTTTCTTT. This encodes CASSIQANTEAFF.

This rearrangement joins TRBV27 to TRBJ2-3; possibly TRBD2 for D (6 bases). Deletions cut 6 bases from V and 6 bases from J, with 22 bases between. Germline V CDR1 and CDR2: MNHEY, SMNVEV (reference sequence). The CDR3 covers 16 residues. The CDR3 sequence: CASREGSKRLDDTQYF. The CDR3 region has the DNA TGTGCCAGCAGGGAGGGGTCCAAAAGGCTTGATGATACGCAGTATTTT.